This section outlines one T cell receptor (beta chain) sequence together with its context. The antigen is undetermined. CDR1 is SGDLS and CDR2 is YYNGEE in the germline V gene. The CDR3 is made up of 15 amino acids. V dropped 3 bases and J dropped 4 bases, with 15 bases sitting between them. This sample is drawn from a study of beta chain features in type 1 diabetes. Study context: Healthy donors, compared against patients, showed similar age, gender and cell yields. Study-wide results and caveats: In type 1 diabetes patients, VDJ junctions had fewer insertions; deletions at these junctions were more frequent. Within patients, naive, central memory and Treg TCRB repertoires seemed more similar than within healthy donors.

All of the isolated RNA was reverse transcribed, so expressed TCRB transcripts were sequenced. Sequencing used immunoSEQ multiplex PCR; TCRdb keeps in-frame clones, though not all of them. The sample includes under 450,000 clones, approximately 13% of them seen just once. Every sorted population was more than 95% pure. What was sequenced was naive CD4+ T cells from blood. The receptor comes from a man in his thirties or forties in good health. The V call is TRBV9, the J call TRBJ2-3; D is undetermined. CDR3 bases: TGTGCCAGCAGCGCCCCGCTCGGGTACTCAGATACGCAGTATTTT. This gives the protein CASSAPLGYSDTQYF.